This T cell receptor (beta chain) was sequenced during a study of OX40 agonist ivuxolimab in advanced cancers. Comments on this clone: Antigen unknown.

General study points: More expanded clones were seen, on average, in CD8+ T cells than in CD4+.

The CDR3 runs to 14 residues. Germline-derived CDR1 and CDR2 are SGHNT and YYREEE (reference sequence). V was pared by 3 bases and J by 0 bases, with 8 bases between. The repertoire was sequenced with immunoSEQ multiplex PCR; TCRdb's copy has only in-frame clones and lacks some. The sample carries tens of thousands of clones, about nine tenths recorded once. The rearrangement links TRBV5-4 to TRBJ2-3; D gene uncertain. The sequencing used CD4+ or CD8+ T cells sorted from blood, collected in a trial of the OX40 agonist ivuxolimab. The receptor was isolated from an adult with an advanced solid tumor such as melanoma, head and neck, liver or kidney cancer. CDR3 loop: CASSSGRSTDTQYF. CDR3 in DNA: TGTGCCAGCAGCTCCGGCAGGAGCACAGATACGCAGTATTTT.